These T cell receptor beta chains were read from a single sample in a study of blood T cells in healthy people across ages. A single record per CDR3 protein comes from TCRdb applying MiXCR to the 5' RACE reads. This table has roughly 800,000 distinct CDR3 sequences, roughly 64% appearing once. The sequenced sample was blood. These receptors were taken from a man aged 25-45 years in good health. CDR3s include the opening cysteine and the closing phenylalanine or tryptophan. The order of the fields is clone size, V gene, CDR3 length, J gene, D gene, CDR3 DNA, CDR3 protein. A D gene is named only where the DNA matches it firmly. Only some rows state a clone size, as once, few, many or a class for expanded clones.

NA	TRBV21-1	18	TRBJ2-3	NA	TGTGCCAGCAGCAAAGCCCTAGGGCGGACAAGCAATTCAGATACGCAGTATTTT	CASSKALGRTSNSDTQYF
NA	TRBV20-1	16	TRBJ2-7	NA	TGCAGTGCAACAGCCCCGGGACAGGGACTAGCTTACGAGCAGTACTTC	CSATAPGQGLAYEQYF
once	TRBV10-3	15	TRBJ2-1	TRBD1	TGTGCCATCAGATCCGGGACAGGGGTTTACAATGAGCAGTTCTTC	CAIRSGTGVYNEQFF
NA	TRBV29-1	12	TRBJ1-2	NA	TGCAGCGTAGTCTGGAAGAGCTATGGCTACACCTTC	CSVVWKSYGYTF
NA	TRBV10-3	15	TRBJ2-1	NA	TGTGCCATCAGTGGTGAGGCCCCAGTTTACAATGAGCAGTTCTTC	CAISGEAPVYNEQFF
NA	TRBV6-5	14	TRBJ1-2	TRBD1	TGTGCCAGCGGCTCACCGACCGGGACAGGGGTCTACACCTTC	CASGSPTGTGVYTF
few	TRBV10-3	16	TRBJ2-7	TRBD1	TGTGCCATCAGTGAGCCCTCGGACAGGGTCTCCTACGAGCAGTACTTC	CAISEPSDRVSYEQYF
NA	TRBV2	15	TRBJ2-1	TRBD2	TGTGCCAGCAGCAGGTGGCGGGGGAGCTACAATGAGCAGTTCTTC	CASSRWRGSYNEQFF
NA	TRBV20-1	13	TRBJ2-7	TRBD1	TGCAGTGCCATGACAGGGTCAGTATACGAGCAGTACTTC	CSAMTGSVYEQYF
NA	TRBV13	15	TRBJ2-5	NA	TGTGCCAGCAGCTCCCGGTTGGTCCCAAGCGGGACCCAGTACTTC	CASSSRLVPSGTQYF
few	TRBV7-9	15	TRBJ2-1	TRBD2	TGTGCCAGCAGCTCTCTAGCGGGAGACGGCAATGAGCAGTTCTTC	CASSSLAGDGNEQFF
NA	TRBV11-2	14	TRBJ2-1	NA	TGTGCCAGCAGCTTTATGGCAGGGGACCATGAGCAGTTCTTC	CASSFMAGDHEQFF
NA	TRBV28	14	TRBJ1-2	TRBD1	TGTGCCAGCAGGCCTTTAGACAGGGCGAGCGGCTACACCTTC	CASRPLDRASGYTF
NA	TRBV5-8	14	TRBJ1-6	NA	TGTGCCAGCAGCTTGCAGGGACGAAATTCACCCCTCCACTTT	CASSLQGRNSPLHF
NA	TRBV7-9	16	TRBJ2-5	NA	TGTGCCAGCAGCCCAACATCTTCATGGACCCGGGAGACCCAGTACTTC	CASSPTSSWTRETQYF
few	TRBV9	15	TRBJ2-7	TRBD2	TGTGCCAGCAGCGTAGAACTAGCGGGGGTGTACGAGCAGTACTTC	CASSVELAGVYEQYF
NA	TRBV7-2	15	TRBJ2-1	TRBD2	TGTGCCACCAGCCCCACTAGCGGGAGGTACAATGAGCAGTTCTTC	CATSPTSGRYNEQFF
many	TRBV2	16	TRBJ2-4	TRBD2	TGTGCCAGCAGACAGGGACTAGCGGGAGCCAAAAACATTCAGTACTTC	CASRQGLAGAKNIQYF
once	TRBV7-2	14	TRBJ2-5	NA	TGTGCCAGCAGCTTACGGCAGGGAGCGGAGACCCAGTACTTC	CASSLRQGAETQYF
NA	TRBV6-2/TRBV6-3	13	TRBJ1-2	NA	TGTGCCAGCAGACGTTCTGCTAACTATGGCTACACCTTC	CASRRSANYGYTF
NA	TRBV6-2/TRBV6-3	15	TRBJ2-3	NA	TGTGCCAGCAGTTACGCGACTACATCCACAGATACGCAGTATTTT	CASSYATTSTDTQYF
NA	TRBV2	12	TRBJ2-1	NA	TGTGCCAGCAGTGAACAGGGCCATGAGCAGTTCTTC	CASSEQGHEQFF
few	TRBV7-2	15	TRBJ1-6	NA	TGTGCCAGCAGCTCCTACAGGGTGCGGGATTCACCCCTCCACTTT	CASSSYRVRDSPLHF
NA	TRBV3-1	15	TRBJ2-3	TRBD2	TGTGCCAGCAGCCTGACTGGGACTAGCCCAGATACGCAGTATTTT	CASSLTGTSPDTQYF
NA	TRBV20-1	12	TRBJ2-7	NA	TGCAGTGCTAGTCGCCCCGTGGACGAGCAGTACTTC	CSASRPVDEQYF